This TCR beta chain was profiled in a study of HIV-infected children after antiretroviral therapy interruption. Study as a whole: All children had CD4+ count above 500 and viral load below 50 copies/ml. Continuous-treatment samples came from weeks 0, 48 and 150. Study findings and constraints: Naive CD4+ sequences overlapped less between time points once interruption began.

Of note for this clonotype: Its antigen is as yet unknown.

CDR1 is SGHRS and CDR2 is YFSETQ in the germline V gene. Germline trimming cut 2 bases from V and 6 bases from J; bases unmatched to any gene: 10. CDR3 length: 16 residues. A 3' RACE protocol on RNA, with unique molecular identifiers, produced the TCR library. TCRdb passed the 3' RACE reads through MiXCR, listing each CDR3 protein once. The sample holds about 89,000 distinct CDR3 sequences; about 7% are singletons and the top ten take roughly 1%. Treatment denoted: PENTA 11 planned treatment interruption arm or continuous ART arm. Sequences were derived from CD45RA+ CD4+ T cells from PBMCs, pooled from several time points, sampled from a donor given antiretroviral therapy, either interrupted or continuous. Subset reported: naive CD4+ CD45RA+ CD45RO- T cells. J is TRBJ2-2 and V is TRBV5-1; 7 bases are a match to TRBD2. This receptor was obtained from a pool of human donors with HIV. The CDR3: CASSFRRGSNPGELFF. In DNA form, the CDR3 reads TGCGCCAGCAGCTTTCGTCGCGGGAGTAACCCCGGGGAGCTGTTTTTT. The entire variable domain, with the rest obtained from reference TRBV5-1 and TRBJ2-2, is as follows: KAGVTQTPRYLIKTRGQQVTLSCSPISGHRSVSWYQQTPGQGLQFLFEYFSETQRNKGNFPGRFSGRQFSNSRSEMNVSTLELGDSALYLCASSFRRGSNPGELFFGEGSRLTVL.